This TCR beta chain was obtained from a study of blood T cell repertoires in COVID-19. Method: immunoSEQ multiplex PCR; TCRdb's copy keeps in-frame clones and lacks some. The table has 90,000 to 110,000 clones, 81% seen once; the top ten hold approximately 38%. The germline CDR1 and CDR2 sequences are SGHAT and FQNNGV. The ends were cut back, 1 base at V and 4 bases at J, with 14 bases in the middle. This CDR3 is built from 15 residues. The chain recombines TRBV11-2 with TRBJ2-7, with D unclear. This clonotype was obtained from a man aged 80 or over with acute or convalescent COVID-19. The sequenced material came from peripheral blood. The CDR3 region has the DNA TGTGCCAGCAGCTTAGCCGGCCAGGTGGATTACGAGCAGTACTTC. It yields the protein CASSLAGQVDYEQYF.